The 5 T cell receptor beta chains below come from one sample, sequenced in a study of blood T cells in healthy people across ages. It was with a sample-barcoded 5' primer and a J-beta primer mix that a second PCR of roughly 7 to 12 cycles was run. One entry per CDR3 protein results from TCRdb running MiXCR on the 5' RACE reads. The data show about 640,000 distinct CDR3 sequences, 58% seen once. What was sequenced was blood. The source is a man aged 55-75 years in good health.

The V and J genes are TRBV2 and TRBJ2-5; 7 bases are a match to TRBD1. Judging by the DNA end, TRBJ2-7 fits better; the J call may be wrong. Germline CDR1 SNHLY, CDR2 FYNNEI. CDR3 length: 12 amino acids. The CDR3 spells CASSSNRGEQYF. DNA for the CDR3: TGTGCCAGCAGTTCCAACAGGGGCGAGCAGTACTTC.

The chain uses TRBV20-1 and TRBJ2-7; 7 bases map to TRBD2. The J call is in doubt because the DNA end fits TRBJ2-5 better. The CDR3 contains 12 residues. CDR1 is DFQATT and CDR2 is SNEGSKA in the germline V gene (reference sequence). CDR3 loop: CSARPAGETQYF. CDR3 sequence (DNA): TGCAGTGCTAGACCAGCGGGGGAGACCCAGTACTTC.

This clonotype is a singleton in its sample. The genes are TRBV5-1 and TRBJ1-2, with 8 bases identical to TRBD1. Germline loops: CDR1 SGHRS, CDR2 YFSETQ. The V and J ends lost 4 bases and 7 bases, in that order; junction bases with no gene match: 12. This CDR3 spans 15 amino acids. As DNA, the CDR3 is TGCGCCAGCAGCCGTGGGGACAGGTCAGATGGTGGCTACACCTTC. This gives the protein CASSRGDRSDGGYTF.

The chain combines TRBV6-2 or TRBV6-3 with TRBJ2-4; D gene uncertain. The ends were cut back, 2 bases at V and 7 bases at J, with 3 bases in the middle. Germline lookup yields CDR1 MNHEY and CDR2 SVGEGT. This CDR3 contains 11 residues. The CDR3 loop reads CASSYLNIQYF. The CDR3 region has the DNA TGTGCCAGCAGTTACCTGAACATTCAGTACTTC.

This clonotype was seen once. V gene TRBV10-1 combines with J gene TRBJ1-2, with D unresolved. Germline V gene sequence: CDR1 WNHNN, CDR2 SYGVQD (reference sequence). CDR3 length: 12 amino acids. V lost 3 bases and J 3 bases, leaving 5 bases between the germline ends. The CDR3 sequence is CASSDKDYGYTF. The CDR3 coding sequence is TGCGCCAGCAGTGACAAGGACTATGGCTACACCTTC.